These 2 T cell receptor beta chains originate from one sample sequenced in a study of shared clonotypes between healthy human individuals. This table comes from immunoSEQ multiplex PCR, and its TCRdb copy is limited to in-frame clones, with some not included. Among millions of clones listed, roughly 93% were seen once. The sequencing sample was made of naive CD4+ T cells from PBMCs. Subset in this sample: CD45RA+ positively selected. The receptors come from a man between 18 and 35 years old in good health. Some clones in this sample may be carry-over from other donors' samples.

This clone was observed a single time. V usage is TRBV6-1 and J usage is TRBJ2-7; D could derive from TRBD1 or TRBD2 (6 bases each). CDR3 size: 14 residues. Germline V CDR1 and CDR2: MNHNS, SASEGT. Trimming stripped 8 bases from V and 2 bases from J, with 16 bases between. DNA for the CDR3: TGTGCCAGCTATAGGGGGACTGCTACCTACGAGCAGTACTTC. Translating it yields CASYRGTATYEQYF.

Written as DNA, the CDR3 is TGCGCCAGCAGCACCCTGTCCGGGACCAACAATGAGCAGTTCTTC. Translation: CASSTLSGTNNEQFF. The chain combines TRBV5-1 with TRBJ2-1; possibly TRBD1 or TRBD2 for D (5 bases each). V was trimmed by 4 bases and J by 5 bases, leaving 16 bases between them. Per the germline V gene, CDR1 is SGHRS and CDR2 is YFSETQ. The CDR3 loop spans 15 amino acids.